The clone carrying this TCR beta chain was detected many times. No antigen is known for it. The germline gives CDR1 MGHDK, CDR2 SYGVNS. The CDR3 totals 13 residues. V was cut by 4 bases and J by 1 base, with 7 bases left in between. Amplification of TCR beta CDR3 regions used RNA as the template. The HTBI primer set served for first-round RT-PCR of the TCR CDR3. TCRdb redid the calling of the multiplex PCR reads with MiXCR, one entry per CDR3 protein. This table holds more than 500,000 distinct CDR3 sequences, over 45% found once. This sample was included in a study of T cells in Graves' hyperthyroidism and ophthalmopathy. Thyroid ultrasound, orbital computed tomography, clinical symptoms, and serum thyroxine and TRAb underpinned diagnoses. Study-wide findings and caveats: Blood shared most expanded thyroid clonotypes above 0.001. With a median lead of approximately 6 months before onset, the model predicted ophthalmopathy.

This TCR derives from an adult woman with Graves' disease, either hyperthyroidism or ophthalmopathy (not recorded which). Input material: peripheral blood or thyroid tissue (not recorded which). The chain employs TRBV25-1 and TRBJ1-1; no clear D. The CDR3 region is CASSAQRNTEAFF. The CDR3 region has the DNA TGTGCCAGCAGTGCCCAGAGGAACACTGAAGCTTTCTTT.